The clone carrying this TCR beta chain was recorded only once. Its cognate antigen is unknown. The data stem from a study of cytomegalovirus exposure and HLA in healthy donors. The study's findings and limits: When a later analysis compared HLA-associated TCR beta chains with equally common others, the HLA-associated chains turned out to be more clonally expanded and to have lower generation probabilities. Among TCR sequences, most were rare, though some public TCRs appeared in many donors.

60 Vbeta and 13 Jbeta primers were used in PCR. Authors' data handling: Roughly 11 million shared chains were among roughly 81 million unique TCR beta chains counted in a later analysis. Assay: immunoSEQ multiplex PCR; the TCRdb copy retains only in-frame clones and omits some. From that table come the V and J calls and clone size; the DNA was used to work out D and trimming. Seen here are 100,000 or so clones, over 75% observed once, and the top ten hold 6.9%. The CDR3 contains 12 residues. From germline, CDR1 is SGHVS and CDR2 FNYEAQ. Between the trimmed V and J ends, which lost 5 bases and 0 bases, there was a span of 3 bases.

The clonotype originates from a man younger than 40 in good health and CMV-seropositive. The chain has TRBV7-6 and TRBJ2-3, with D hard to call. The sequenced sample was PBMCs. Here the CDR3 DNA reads TGTGCCAGCAGCCCGAGCACAGATACGCAGTATTTT. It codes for CASSPSTDTQYF.